These T cell receptor beta chains were read from a single sample in a study of shared clonotypes between healthy human individuals. Data came from immunoSEQ multiplex PCR; TCRdb stores just in-frame clones and leaves some out. The table records about 2,100,000 clones, under 95% of them present only once. The sample was naive CD8+ T cells from PBMCs. The receptors here all came from a man aged 18 to 30 in good health. Some clones in this sample may be carry-over from other donors' samples. The CDR3 runs from the conserved cysteine through the conserved F or W. The order of the fields is V gene, J gene, D gene, clone size, CDR3 protein, CDR3 DNA. The D gene is left open where the match is weak. Some rows have no size entry. The others give once, few or many, or a class for an expanded clone.

>TRBV6-5|TRBJ2-7|TRBD1|once
CASRATGTGGEYF
TGTGCCAGCAGAGCAACCGGGACAGGGGGCGAGTACTTC
>TRBV7-8|TRBJ2-1|TRBD2|NA
CASSSGLAGVNEQFF
TGTGCCAGCAGCTCCGGACTAGCGGGAGTCAATGAGCAGTTCTTC
>TRBV2|TRBJ1-2|NA|NA
CASSEEGGQGYGYTF
TGTGCCAGCAGTGAAGAGGGGGGCCAGGGCTATGGCTACACCTTC
>TRBV19|TRBJ2-1|TRBD1|NA
CASRDRGHYNEQFF
TGTGCCAGTCGAGACAGGGGGCATTACAATGAGCAGTTCTTC
>TRBV2|TRBJ2-7|TRBD2|once
CASSEGLAESYEQYF
TGTGCCAGCAGTGAAGGACTAGCGGAGTCCTACGAGCAGTACTTC
>TRBV7-8|TRBJ2-7|NA|NA
CASSLEGTEQYF
TGTGCCAGCAGCTTAGAAGGAACCGAGCAGTACTTC
>TRBV4-1|TRBJ2-6|NA|NA
CASSPKPGANVLTF
TGCGCCAGCAGCCCCAAGCCTGGGGCCAACGTCCTGACTTTC
>TRBV7-8|TRBJ1-1|NA|once
CASSPPKATMNTEAFF
TGTGCCAGCAGCCCCCCTAAAGCCACCATGAACACTGAAGCTTTCTTT
>TRBV27|TRBJ1-2|NA|NA
CASSKRAGGEPNYGYTF
TGTGCCAGCAGCAAAAGGGCGGGTGGGGAACCAAACTATGGCTACACCTTC
>TRBV9|TRBJ1-3|NA|NA
CASSPLSRSSGNTIYF
TGTGCCAGCAGCCCCCTTTCACGCAGCTCTGGAAACACCATATATTTT
>TRBV20-1|TRBJ2-1|NA|NA
CSASLGVEQFF
TGCAGTGCTTCCCTTGGGGTAGAGCAGTTCTTC
>TRBV7-9|TRBJ2-7|NA|once
CAIRGVGRYEQYF
TGTGCCATTAGGGGGGTCGGGAGGTACGAGCAGTACTTC
>TRBV19|TRBJ2-7|NA|NA
CASSMEGWPSYEQYF
TGTGCCAGTAGTATGGAAGGTTGGCCCTCCTACGAGCAGTACTTC
>TRBV6-6|TRBJ2-7|NA|NA
CASSHGAGPRYEQYF
TGTGCCAGCAGCCACGGGGCGGGCCCGCGCTACGAGCAGTACTTC
>TRBV5-1|TRBJ2-1|NA|NA
CASSLGARNEQFF
TGCGCCAGCAGCTTGGGGGCTCGAAATGAGCAGTTCTTC
>TRBV7-9|TRBJ2-7|TRBD1|NA
CASSFPGQAPNEQYF
TGTGCCAGCAGCTTCCCGGGACAGGCCCCTAATGAGCAGTACTTC
>TRBV7-9|TRBJ2-1|NA|NA
CASSQDSLYNEQFF
TGTGCCAGCAGTCAGGACTCACTCTACAATGAGCAGTTCTTC
>TRBV11-2|TRBJ2-2|TRBD1|NA
CASSFLTGGNGELFF
TGTGCCAGCAGCTTTCTCACAGGGGGAAACGGGGAGCTGTTTTTT
>TRBV12-5|TRBJ1-2|TRBD1|NA
CASGPGQGKDYGYTF
TGTGCTAGTGGGCCGGGACAGGGTAAGGACTATGGCTACACCTTC
>TRBV7-9|TRBJ2-7|TRBD2|NA
CASSQTSGRSDFYEQYF
TGTGCCAGCAGCCAGACTAGCGGGAGATCGGACTTTTACGAGCAGTACTTC
>TRBV9|TRBJ1-1|NA|NA
CASSSPRAAQGDTEAFF
TGTGCCAGCAGCTCACCACGGGCGGCCCAAGGGGACACTGAAGCTTTCTTT
>TRBV7-2|TRBJ2-1|TRBD2|NA
CASSSATSGWARGAYNEQFF
TGTGCCAGCAGCTCAGCGACTAGCGGGTGGGCCCGGGGGGCCTACAATGAGCAGTTCTTC